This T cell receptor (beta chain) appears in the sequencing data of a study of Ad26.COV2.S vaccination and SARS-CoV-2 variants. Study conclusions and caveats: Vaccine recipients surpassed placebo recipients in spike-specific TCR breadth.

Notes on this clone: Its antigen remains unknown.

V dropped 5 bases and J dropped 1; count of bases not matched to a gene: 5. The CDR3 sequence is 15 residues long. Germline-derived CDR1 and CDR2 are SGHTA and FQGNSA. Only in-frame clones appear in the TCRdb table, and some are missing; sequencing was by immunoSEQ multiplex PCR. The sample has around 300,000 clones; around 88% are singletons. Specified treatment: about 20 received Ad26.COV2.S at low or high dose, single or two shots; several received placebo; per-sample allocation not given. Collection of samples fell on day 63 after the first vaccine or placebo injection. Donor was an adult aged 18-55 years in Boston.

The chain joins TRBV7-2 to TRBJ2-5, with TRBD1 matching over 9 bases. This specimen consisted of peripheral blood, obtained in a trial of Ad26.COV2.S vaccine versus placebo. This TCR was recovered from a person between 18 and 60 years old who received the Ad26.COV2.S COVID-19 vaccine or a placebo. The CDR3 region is CASSALQGAQETQYF. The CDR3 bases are TGTGCCAGCAGCGCGTTACAGGGGGCCCAAGAGACCCAGTACTTC.